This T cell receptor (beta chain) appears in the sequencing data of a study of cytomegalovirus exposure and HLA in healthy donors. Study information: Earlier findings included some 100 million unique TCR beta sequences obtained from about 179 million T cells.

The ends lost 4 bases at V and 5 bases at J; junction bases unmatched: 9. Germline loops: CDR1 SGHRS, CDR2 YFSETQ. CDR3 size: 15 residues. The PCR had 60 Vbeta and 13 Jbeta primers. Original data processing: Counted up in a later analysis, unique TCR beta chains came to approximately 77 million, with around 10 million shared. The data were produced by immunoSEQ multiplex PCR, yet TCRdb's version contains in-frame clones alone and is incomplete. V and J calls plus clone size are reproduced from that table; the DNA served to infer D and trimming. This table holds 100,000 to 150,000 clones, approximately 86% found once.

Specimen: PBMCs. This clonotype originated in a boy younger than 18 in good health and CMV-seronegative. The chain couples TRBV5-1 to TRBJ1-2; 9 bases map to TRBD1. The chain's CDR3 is CASSPGTGTVYGYTF. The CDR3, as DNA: TGCGCCAGCAGCCCCGGGACAGGGACGGTGTATGGCTACACCTTC.